These 21 T cell receptor beta chains share one sample of origin, sequenced in a study of blood T cell repertoires in COVID-19. Method: immunoSEQ multiplex PCR; TCRdb's copy keeps in-frame clones and lacks some. The sample carries about 210,000 clones, around 90% recorded once. The sample consisted of peripheral blood. All receptors derive from a man between 25 and 39 years old with acute or convalescent COVID-19.

The V call is TRBV28, the J call TRBJ1-2; 12 nucleotides line up with TRBD1. V gave up 3 bases and J gave up 6 bases; unmatched junction bases: 14. The CDR3 is 18 amino acids. Germline V CDR1 and CDR2: MDHEN, SYDVKM. CDR3 in amino acids: CASSLVGTGGGRLNGYTF. In DNA, the CDR3 is TGTGCCAGCAGTTTGGTCGGGACAGGGGGCGGAAGGCTAAATGGCTACACCTTC.

J is TRBJ2-1 and V is TRBV7-2, with D possibly matching TRBD1 (6 bases). Germline V gene data show CDR1 as SGHTA and CDR2 as FQGNSA. Trimming removed 8 bases from V and 0 bases from J, with 20 bases in between. CDR3 length: 17 residues. CDR3 nucleotide sequence: TGTGCCAGCCGCAAAGGAAGGGGGATAAGCTCCTACAATGAGCAGTTCTTC. Protein product: CASRKGRGISSYNEQFF.

The genes are TRBV5-4 and TRBJ2-7, with a possible D match to TRBD2 (6 bases). Germline-derived CDR1 and CDR2 are SGHNT and YYREEE (reference sequence). V lost 4 bases and J 7 bases, leaving 21 bases between the germline ends. The CDR3 has 15 residues. The CDR3 DNA follows: TGTGCCAGCAGCAGCTACTCCGGAGGGCCGGGTGAGCAGTACTTC. This sequence encodes CASSSYSGGPGEQYF.

This clone occurred once. The rearrangement uses TRBV5-4 and TRBJ1-1, with TRBD1 matching 8 bases. Germline V CDR1 and CDR2: SGHNT, YYREEE (reference sequence). The CDR3 has 13 residues. Trimming removed 4 bases from V and 4 bases from J; junction bases left unmatched: 3. The CDR3 DNA reads as TGTGCCAGCAGCCTGGACAGGGCCACTGAAGCTTTCTTT. Encoded protein: CASSLDRATEAFF.

This clone was detected only once. CDR3 amino acids: CAWTPQAQKTQYF. DNA of the CDR3: TGTGCCTGGACCCCTCAGGCCCAGAAGACCCAGTACTTC. The J gene is TRBJ2-5, the V gene TRBV30, with D hard to call. CDR3 size: 13 residues. Germline V gene data show CDR1 as GTSNPN and CDR2 as SVGIG (reference sequence). V was cut by 4 bases and J by 6 bases, with 15 bases left in between.

The chain recombines TRBV7-3 with TRBJ2-3; D is uncertain. Trimming took off 1 base at V and 6 bases at J, with 8 bases between the two ends. The CDR3 is 13 amino acids. Germline V gives CDR1 SGHTA, CDR2 FQGTGA. This CDR3 is CASSLSRSDTQYF. The CDR3 coding sequence is TGTGCCAGCAGCTTAAGCAGGTCTGATACGCAGTATTTT.

The V gene is TRBV28, the J gene TRBJ2-6; TRBD2 matches at 12 bases. The CDR3 loop spans 21 amino acids. J gave up 0 bases and V 11 bases, and 20 bases lay outside the gene matches. Germline V gene sequence: CDR1 MDHEN, CDR2 SYDVKM. The CDR3: CAFLLRTSGTRESSGANVLTF. CDR3 nucleotides: TGTGCCTTCCTTTTGAGGACTAGCGGGACCAGGGAGTCCTCTGGGGCCAACGTCCTGACTTTC.

The V and J genes are TRBV15 and TRBJ2-2, with TRBD1 matching 7 bases. The CDR3 has 15 residues. V lost 0 bases to trimming and J lost 4 bases; unmatched junction nucleotides: 2. Germline assignment: CDR1 LNHNV and CDR2 YYDKDF (reference sequence). DNA of the CDR3: TGTGCCACCAGCAGAGATAGGGACAGCACCGGGGAGCTGTTTTTT. This translates into CATSRDRDSTGELFF. The full variable domain, with the rest looked up from reference TRBV15 and TRBJ2-2, is DAMVIQNPRYQVTQFGKPVTLSCSQTLNHNVMYWYQQKSSQAPKLLFHYYDKDFNNEADTPDNFQSRRPNTSFCFLDIRSPGLGDTAMYLCATSRDRDSTGELFFGEGSRLTVL.

The chain uses TRBV24-1 and TRBJ2-1, with 15 bases lining up with TRBD2. Germline CDR1 and CDR2: KGHDR and SFDVKD. V shed 3 bases, J shed 6 bases, and the junction held 11 bases outside the gene matches. The CDR3 is made up of 19 amino acids. The CDR3 is CATSDTGTSGRFGFNEQFF. CDR3 nucleotide sequence: TGTGCCACCAGTGATACTGGGACTAGCGGGAGGTTCGGGTTCAATGAGCAGTTCTTC.

Comment on this clone: Distinct nucleotide sequences in the sample also encode this CDR3. The rearrangement links TRBV9 to TRBJ2-1; 9 bases align to TRBD1. There are 15 residues in the CDR3. The V and J ends lost 3 bases and 1 base, in that order; junction bases with no gene match: 2. The germline V gene has CDR1 SGDLS and CDR2 YYNGEE. Here the CDR3 reads CASSGGQGSYNEQFF. Written as DNA, the CDR3 is TGTGCCAGCAGCGGGGGACAGGGTTCCTACAATGAGCAGTTCTTC.

The CDR3 sequence: CATSADSPYEQYF. In nucleotides, the CDR3 is TGTGCCACCAGTGCGGACAGCCCCTACGAGCAGTACTTC. This chain joins TRBV24-1 and TRBJ2-7; TRBD1 might be the D (6 bases). The CDR3 consists of 13 residues. Germline CDR1 reads KGHDR; CDR2 reads SFDVKD. V was cut by 5 bases and J by 2 bases, with 9 bases left in between.

The chain employs TRBV18 and TRBJ1-2; TRBD1 is a possible D gene (5 bases). CDR1 is KGHSH and CDR2 is LQKENI in the germline V gene. Trimming pared 1 base from V and 2 bases from J, leaving 11 bases between. The CDR3 sequence is 15 residues long. This CDR3 reads CASSPLRDGNYGYTF. The CDR3 DNA reads as TGTGCCAGCTCACCACTGCGGGACGGAAACTATGGCTACACCTTC.

The J gene is TRBJ1-3, the V gene TRBV27, with D perhaps TRBD1 (5 bases). Germline CDR1 MNHEY, CDR2 SMNVEV (reference sequence). The V gene lost 6 bases and the J gene lost 0 bases, with 12 bases spanning the gap. The CDR3 consists of 15 residues. The CDR3 DNA sequence: TGTGCCAGCAGAAGCGACAGACTCTCTGGAAACACCATATATTTT. Protein sequence: CASRSDRLSGNTIYF.

The V and J genes are TRBV30 and TRBJ1-4; a weak D match, TRBD1 (6 bases). V was clipped by 2 bases and J by 8 bases, with 9 bases between them. The CDR3 is made up of 12 amino acids. Germline V gene lookup returns CDR1 GTSNPN and CDR2 SVGIG (reference sequence). The DNA for the CDR3 is TGTGCCTGGAGTAGGGGGGGCGAAAAACTGTTTTTT. Translating it yields CAWSRGGEKLFF.

This chain connects TRBV28 to TRBJ2-6; D not resolved. Deletions cut 7 bases from V and 4 bases from J, with 14 bases between. Germline CDR1 is MDHEN and CDR2 is SYDVKM. CDR3 length: 15 amino acids. CDR3 residues: CASNREAPGANVLTF. The CDR3 region has the DNA TGTGCCAGCAATAGAGAAGCCCCCGGGGCCAACGTCCTGACTTTC.

The V gene is TRBV5-1, the J gene TRBJ2-2, with D tentatively TRBD2 (6 bases). The length of the CDR3 is 15 residues. The ends were cut back, 2 bases at V and 2 bases at J, with 10 bases in the middle. Germline CDR1 reads SGHRS; CDR2 reads YFSETQ. The CDR3 is CASSFRGANTGELFF. The CDR3, as DNA: TGCGCCAGCAGCTTTCGCGGGGCTAACACCGGGGAGCTGTTTTTT.

In this sample, this clone turned up once. The chain carries TRBV30 and TRBJ1-5; D might be TRBD1 (6 bases). V was shortened by 2 bases and J by 3 bases, with 14 bases between the two germline ends. Germline assignment: CDR1 GTSNPN and CDR2 SVGIG (reference sequence). This CDR3 region has 15 residues. The CDR3 spells CAWSNFGQSNQPQHF. The CDR3 DNA reads TGTGCCTGGAGTAACTTCGGACAGTCCAATCAGCCCCAGCATTTT.

The chain employs TRBV29-1 and TRBJ2-2; TRBD2 aligns across 13 bases. CDR1 is SQVTM, CDR2 ANQGSEA, per germline. CDR3 size: 16 residues. The J segment lost 0 bases and the V segment lost 6 bases, leaving 4 bases of the junction unmatched. The CDR3 nucleotides are TGCAGCGTACTAGCGGGGGGGATGTCGAACACCGGGGAGCTGTTTTTT. Its translation: CSVLAGGMSNTGELFF.

This clone was observed at least ten times. V gene TRBV6-1 combines with J gene TRBJ2-1, with a tentative D call TRBD1 (5 bases). The germline gives CDR1 MNHNS, CDR2 SASEGT. The CDR3 loop spans 13 amino acids. V lost 1 base and J lost 5, with 6 bases in between. The DNA for the CDR3 is TGTGCCAGCAGTGAAGGGACAAACAATGAGCAGTTCTTC. It encodes CASSEGTNNEQFF.

This clone was seen only once. The rearrangement uses TRBV30 and TRBJ2-7, with D unclear. This CDR3 region has 13 residues. CDR1 is GTSNPN, CDR2 SVGIG, per germline (reference sequence). V lost 3 bases and J lost 2, with 11 bases in between. CDR3 loop: CAWSGEVTYEQYF. The DNA of the CDR3 is TGTGCCTGGAGCGGCGAGGTAACCTACGAGCAGTACTTC.

V and J are TRBV3-1 (or the pseudogene TRBV3-2) and TRBJ1-6; 8 bases fit TRBD1. Germline V gene sequence: CDR1 LGHDT, CDR2 YNNKEL (reference sequence). This CDR3 is built from 16 residues. Trimming at V came to 1 base and at J to 9 bases, leaving 8 bases not matched to a gene. The CDR3 DNA sequence: TGTGCCAGCAGCCAAGTTCCGACAGGGGTCTTTTCACCCCTCCACTTT. It yields the protein CASSQVPTGVFSPLHF.